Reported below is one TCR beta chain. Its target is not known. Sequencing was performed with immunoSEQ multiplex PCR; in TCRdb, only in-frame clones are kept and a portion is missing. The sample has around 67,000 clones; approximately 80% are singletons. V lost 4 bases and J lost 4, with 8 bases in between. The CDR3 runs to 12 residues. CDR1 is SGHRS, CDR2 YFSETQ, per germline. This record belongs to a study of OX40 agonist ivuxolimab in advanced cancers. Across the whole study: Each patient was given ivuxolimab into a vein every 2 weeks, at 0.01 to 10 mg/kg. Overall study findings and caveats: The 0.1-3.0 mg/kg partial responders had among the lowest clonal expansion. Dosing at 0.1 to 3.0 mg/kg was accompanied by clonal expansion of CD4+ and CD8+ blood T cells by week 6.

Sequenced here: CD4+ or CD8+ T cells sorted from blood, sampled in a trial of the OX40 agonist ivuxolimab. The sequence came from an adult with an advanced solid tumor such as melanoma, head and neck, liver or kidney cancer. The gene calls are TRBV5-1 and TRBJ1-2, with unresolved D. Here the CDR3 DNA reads TGCGCCAGCAGCCTCGGACTCTATGGCTACACCTTC. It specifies CASSLGLYGYTF.